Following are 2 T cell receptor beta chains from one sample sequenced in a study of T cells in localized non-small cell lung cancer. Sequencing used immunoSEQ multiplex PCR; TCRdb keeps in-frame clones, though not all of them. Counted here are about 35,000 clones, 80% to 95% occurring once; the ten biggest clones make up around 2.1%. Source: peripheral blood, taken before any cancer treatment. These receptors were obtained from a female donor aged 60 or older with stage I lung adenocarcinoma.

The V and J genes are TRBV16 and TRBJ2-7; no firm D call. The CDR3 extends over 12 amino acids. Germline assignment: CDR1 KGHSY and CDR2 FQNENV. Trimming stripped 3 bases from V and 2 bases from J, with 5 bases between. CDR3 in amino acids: CASSQGTYEQYF. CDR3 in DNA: TGTGCCAGCAGCCAGGGGACCTACGAGCAGTACTTC.

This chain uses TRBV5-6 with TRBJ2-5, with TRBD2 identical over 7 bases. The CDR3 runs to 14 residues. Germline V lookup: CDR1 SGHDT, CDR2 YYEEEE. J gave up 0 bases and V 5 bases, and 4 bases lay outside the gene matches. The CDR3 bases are TGTGCCAGCAGACTGCGGGGGTACCAAGAGACCCAGTACTTC. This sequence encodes CASRLRGYQETQYF. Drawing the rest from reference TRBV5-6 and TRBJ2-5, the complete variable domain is DAGVTQSPTHLIKTRGQQVTLRCSPKSGHDTVSWYQQALGQGPQFIFQYYEEEERQRGNFPDRFSGHQFPNYSSELNVNALLLGDSALYLCASRLRGYQETQYFGPGTRLLVL.